This T cell receptor (beta chain) was captured by sequencing in a study of OX40 agonist ivuxolimab in advanced cancers. Study-level information: Head and neck, renal cell, melanoma or hepatocellular carcinoma were the cancers that dose-escalation patients had. Antecedent anti-PD-1, anti-PD-L1 or anti-CTLA-4 therapy was permissible, with roughly 40% having received some.

Here immunoSEQ multiplex PCR was the method, and the copy in TCRdb shows in-frame clones only, minus some. The sample yields tens of thousands of clones, roughly 90% seen once. A note on this clone: Its antigen is not identified.

The study, taken as a whole, reports: Certain nonresponding patients likewise had low normalized T-cell clonal expansion. Both blood CD4+ and CD8+ T cells showed clonal growth by week 6 at 0.1 to 3.0 mg/kg.

The CDR3 is made up of 16 amino acids. After removal of 0 bases from V and 5 bases from J, the junction contained 2 bases not matched to a gene. Per germline, CDR1 SGHRS and CDR2 YFSETQ. This sequence originates from an adult with an advanced solid tumor such as melanoma, head and neck, liver or kidney cancer. Source: CD4+ or CD8+ T cells sorted from blood, taken in a trial of the OX40 agonist ivuxolimab. The genes are TRBV5-1 and TRBJ2-2; TRBD1 matches 12 bases. CDR3: CASSLGDRGQTGELFF. DNA for the CDR3: TGCGCCAGCAGCTTGGGGGACAGGGGGCAGACCGGGGAGCTGTTTTTT.